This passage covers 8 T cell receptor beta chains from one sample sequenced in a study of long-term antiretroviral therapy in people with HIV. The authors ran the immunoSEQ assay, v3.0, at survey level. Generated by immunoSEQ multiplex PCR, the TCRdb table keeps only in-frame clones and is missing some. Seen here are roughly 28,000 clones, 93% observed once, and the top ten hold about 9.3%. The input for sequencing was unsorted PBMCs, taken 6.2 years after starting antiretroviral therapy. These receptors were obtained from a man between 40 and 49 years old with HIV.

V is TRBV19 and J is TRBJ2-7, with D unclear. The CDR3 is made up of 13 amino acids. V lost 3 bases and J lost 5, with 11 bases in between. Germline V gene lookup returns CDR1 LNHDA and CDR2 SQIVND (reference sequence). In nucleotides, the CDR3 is TGTGCCAGTAGTATTACCCTAAGGAACGAGCAGTACTTC. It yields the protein CASSITLRNEQYF.

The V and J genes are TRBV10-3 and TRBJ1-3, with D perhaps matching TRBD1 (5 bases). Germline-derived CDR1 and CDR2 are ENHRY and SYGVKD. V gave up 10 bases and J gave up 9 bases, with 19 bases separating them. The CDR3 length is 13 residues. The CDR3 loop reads CAKTPRERGTIYF. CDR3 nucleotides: TGTGCCAAGACTCCAAGGGAAAGGGGCACCATATATTTT.

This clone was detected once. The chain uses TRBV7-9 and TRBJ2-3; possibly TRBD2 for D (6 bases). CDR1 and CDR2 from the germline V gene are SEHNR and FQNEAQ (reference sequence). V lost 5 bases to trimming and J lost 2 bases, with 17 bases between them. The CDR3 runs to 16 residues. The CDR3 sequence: CASSGGLRGFTDTQYF. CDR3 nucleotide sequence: TGTGCCAGCAGCGGAGGCCTGCGGGGCTTCACAGATACGCAGTATTTT.

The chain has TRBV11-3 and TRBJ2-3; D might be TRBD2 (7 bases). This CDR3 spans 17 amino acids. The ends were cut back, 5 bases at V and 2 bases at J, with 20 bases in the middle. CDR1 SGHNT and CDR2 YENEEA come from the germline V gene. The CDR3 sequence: CASSLRGGASFTDTQYF. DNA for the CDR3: TGTGCCAGCAGCCTGAGGGGGGGGGCATCTTTCACAGATACGCAGTATTTT.

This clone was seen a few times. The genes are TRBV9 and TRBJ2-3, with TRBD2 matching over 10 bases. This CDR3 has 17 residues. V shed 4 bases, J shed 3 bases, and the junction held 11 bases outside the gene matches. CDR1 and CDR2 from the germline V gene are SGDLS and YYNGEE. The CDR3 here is CASSQDWATSGTDTQYF. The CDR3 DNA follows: TGTGCCAGCAGCCAAGATTGGGCGACTAGCGGGACAGATACGCAGTATTTT.

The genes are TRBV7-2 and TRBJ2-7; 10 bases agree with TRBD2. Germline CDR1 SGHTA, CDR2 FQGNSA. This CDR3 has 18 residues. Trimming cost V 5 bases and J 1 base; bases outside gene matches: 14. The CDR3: CASSQKGAGGVPSYEQYF. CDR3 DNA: TGTGCCAGCAGCCAGAAGGGAGCGGGAGGGGTACCTTCCTACGAGCAGTACTTC.

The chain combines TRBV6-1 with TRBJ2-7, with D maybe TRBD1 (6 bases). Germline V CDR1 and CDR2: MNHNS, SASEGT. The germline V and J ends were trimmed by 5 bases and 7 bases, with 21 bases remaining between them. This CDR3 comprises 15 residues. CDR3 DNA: TGTGCCAGCAGTACAAGCAGGGGTTTGACGGGGGAGCAGTACTTC. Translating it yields CASSTSRGLTGEQYF.

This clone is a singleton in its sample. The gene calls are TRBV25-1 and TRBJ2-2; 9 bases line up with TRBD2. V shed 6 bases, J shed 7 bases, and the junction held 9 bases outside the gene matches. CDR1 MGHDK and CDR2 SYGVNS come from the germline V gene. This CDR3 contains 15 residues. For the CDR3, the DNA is TGTGCCAGCAGCGATCCCGGGACTAGCAGCGGGGAGCTGTTTTTT. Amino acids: CASSDPGTSSGELFF.